This T cell receptor (beta chain) was sequenced in a study of Graves' ophthalmopathy and Graves' hyperthyroidism. Where ophthalmopathy was absent within 18 months of follow-up, hyperthyroidism was stable. This CDR3 has 12 residues. Trimming shortened V by 5 bases and J by 0 bases, and 5 bases separated the two germline ends. The authors amplified TCR beta CDR3 regions, and they did so from RNA transcripts for repertoire sequencing. Investigators did first-round RT-PCR with HTBI primers, then second-round multiplex PCR. MiXCR, applied by TCRdb to the multiplex PCR reads, yields one record per CDR3 protein. The data hold 30,000 to 50,000 distinct CDR3 sequences, with roughly 49% observed a single time. This clonotype is medium-sized in the sample.

This chain links TRBV12-3 or TRBV12-4 with TRBJ2-7; weak D call: TRBD2 (5 bases). The TCR originated in an adult woman with stable Graves' hyperthyroidism. Material for sequencing was peripheral blood. CDR3 amino acids: CASSRGSYEQYF. In nucleotides, the CDR3 is TGTGCCAGCAGTCGGGGCTCCTACGAGCAGTACTTC.